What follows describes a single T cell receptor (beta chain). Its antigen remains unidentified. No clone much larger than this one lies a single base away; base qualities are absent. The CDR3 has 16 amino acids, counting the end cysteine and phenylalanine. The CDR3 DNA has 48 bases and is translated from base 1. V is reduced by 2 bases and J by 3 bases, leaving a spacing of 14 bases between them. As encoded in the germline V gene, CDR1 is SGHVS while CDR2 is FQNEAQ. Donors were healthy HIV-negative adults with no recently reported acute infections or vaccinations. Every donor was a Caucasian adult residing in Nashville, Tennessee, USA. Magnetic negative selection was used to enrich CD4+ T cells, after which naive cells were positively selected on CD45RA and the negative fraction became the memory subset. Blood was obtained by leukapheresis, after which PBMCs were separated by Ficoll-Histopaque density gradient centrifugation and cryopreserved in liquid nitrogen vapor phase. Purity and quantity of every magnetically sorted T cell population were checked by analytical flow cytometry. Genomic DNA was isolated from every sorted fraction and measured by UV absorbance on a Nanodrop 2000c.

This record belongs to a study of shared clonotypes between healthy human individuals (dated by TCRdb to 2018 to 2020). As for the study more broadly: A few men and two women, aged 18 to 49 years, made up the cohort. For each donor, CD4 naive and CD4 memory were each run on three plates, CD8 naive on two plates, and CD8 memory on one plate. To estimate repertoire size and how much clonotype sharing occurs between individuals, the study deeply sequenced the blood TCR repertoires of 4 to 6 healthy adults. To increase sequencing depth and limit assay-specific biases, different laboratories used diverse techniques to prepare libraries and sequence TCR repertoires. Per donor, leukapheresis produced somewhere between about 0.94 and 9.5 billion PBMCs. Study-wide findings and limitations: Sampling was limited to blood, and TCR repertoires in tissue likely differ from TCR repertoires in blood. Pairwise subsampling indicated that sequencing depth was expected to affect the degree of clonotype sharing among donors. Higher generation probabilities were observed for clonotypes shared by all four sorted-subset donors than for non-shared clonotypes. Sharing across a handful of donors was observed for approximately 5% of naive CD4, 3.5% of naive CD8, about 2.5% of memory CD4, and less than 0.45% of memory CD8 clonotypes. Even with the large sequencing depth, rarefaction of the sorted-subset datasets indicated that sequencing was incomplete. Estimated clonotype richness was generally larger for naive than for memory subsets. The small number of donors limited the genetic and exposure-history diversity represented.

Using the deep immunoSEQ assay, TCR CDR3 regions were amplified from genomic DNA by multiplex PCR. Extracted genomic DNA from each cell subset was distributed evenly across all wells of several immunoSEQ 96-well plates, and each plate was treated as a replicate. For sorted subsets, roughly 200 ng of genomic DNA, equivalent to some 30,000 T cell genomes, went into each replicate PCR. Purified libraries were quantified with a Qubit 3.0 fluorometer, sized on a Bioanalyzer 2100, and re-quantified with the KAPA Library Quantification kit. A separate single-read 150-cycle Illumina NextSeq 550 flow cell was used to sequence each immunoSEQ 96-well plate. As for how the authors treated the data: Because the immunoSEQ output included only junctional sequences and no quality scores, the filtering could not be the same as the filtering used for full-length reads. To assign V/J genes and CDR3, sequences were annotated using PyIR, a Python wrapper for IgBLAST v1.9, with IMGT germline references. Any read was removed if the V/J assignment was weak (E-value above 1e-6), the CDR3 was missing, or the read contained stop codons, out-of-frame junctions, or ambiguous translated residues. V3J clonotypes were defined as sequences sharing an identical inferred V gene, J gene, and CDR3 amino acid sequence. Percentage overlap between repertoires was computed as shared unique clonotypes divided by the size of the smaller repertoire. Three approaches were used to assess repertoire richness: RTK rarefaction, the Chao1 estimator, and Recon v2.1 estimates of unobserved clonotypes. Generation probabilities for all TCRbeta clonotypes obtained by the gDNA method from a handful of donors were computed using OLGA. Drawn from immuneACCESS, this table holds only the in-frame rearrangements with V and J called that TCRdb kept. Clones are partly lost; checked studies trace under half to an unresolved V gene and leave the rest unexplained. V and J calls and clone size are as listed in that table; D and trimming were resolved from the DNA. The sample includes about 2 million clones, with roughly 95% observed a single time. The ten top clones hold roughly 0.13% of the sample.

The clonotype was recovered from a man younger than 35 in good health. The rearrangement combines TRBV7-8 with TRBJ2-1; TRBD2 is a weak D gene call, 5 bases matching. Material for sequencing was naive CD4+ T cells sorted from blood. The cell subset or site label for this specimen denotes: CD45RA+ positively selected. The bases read TGTGCCAGCAGCTTATTCGTGGGAGATGGCTACAATGAGCAGTTCTTC. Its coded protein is CASSLFVGDGYNEQFF.